This T cell receptor beta chain was sequenced for a study of blood T cell repertoires in COVID-19. At the level of the study: Specimens from acute and convalescent COVID-19 originated in the United States, Italy and Spain. PBMCs, B-cell-depleted T cells, or T cells were the source of the cDNA or gDNA that made up the material.

In the study's own analysis: Reference gene primer amplification in the assay estimated nucleated cell counts. The repertoire was sequenced with immunoSEQ multiplex PCR; TCRdb's copy has only in-frame clones and lacks some. The V and J calls and clone size were taken over from that table, and D and trimming were inferred from the DNA. The sample holds approximately 110,000 clones; around nine tenths are singletons and the top ten take under 5%. Germline CDR1 reads MGHRA; CDR2 reads YSYEKL. The CDR3 is 16 residues long. The junction had 9 bases not matched to a gene; V was cut back by 2 bases and J by 8 bases.

The specimen sequenced was peripheral blood. The chain carries TRBV4-1 and TRBJ2-4, with TRBD2 matching 10 bases. The TCR originated in a man aged 35-49 years with acute or convalescent COVID-19. The CDR3 loop reads CASSQPSGRAGDIQYF. Here the CDR3 DNA reads TGCGCCAGCAGCCAACCCAGCGGGAGGGCCGGGGACATTCAGTACTTC.